The T cell receptor (beta chain) described here comes from a study of STAT5B mutations in CD4+ large granular lymphocyte leukemia. The V gene end was trimmed by 4 bases and the J gene end by 6 bases; junction bases not matched to a gene: 6. This CDR3 spans 16 amino acids. Per germline, CDR1 SEHNR and CDR2 FQNEAQ (reference sequence). Clones were sequenced by immunoSEQ multiplex PCR, and TCRdb holds only the in-frame ones, with some missing. The sample records roughly 48,000 clones, under 80% being singletons. Study observations and caveats: TRBV06-family usage was enriched in top patient clones (8/27) versus controls (2/35). No patients shared main leukemic clonotypes, though around 27% appeared at low frequency elsewhere.

As regards this clone: Its antigen remains unidentified.

Material for sequencing was CD4+ T cells from blood buffy coats. The genes are TRBV7-9 and TRBJ2-2; TRBD2 matches 12 bases. The source of this sequence is a human donor in good health. The CDR3 spells CASSSQLAGGPGELFF. DNA of the CDR3: TGTGCCAGCAGCTCTCAACTAGCGGGGGGTCCCGGGGAGCTGTTTTTT.